Each of the 23 T cell receptor beta chains below was sequenced from the same sample in a study of CD8 T cells in ankylosing spondylitis. TCRdb independently ran MiXCR on the 5' RACE reads; one entry per CDR3 protein. This sample yields about 330,000 distinct CDR3 sequences, of which approximately 8.2% are seen a single time; about 14% belongs to the top ten. The study, taken as a whole, reports: Blood of patients with ankylosing spondylitis appeared to be characterized by a TCR beta motif of eight highly homologous variants.

Their antigens remain unidentified. The sequencing input was blood, either unsorted or a sorted T cell fraction (not recorded which). These receptors came from a male donor with ankylosing spondylitis.

This clonotype was picked up a small number of times. J is TRBJ1-5 and V is TRBV18, with TRBD1 matching over 9 bases. The CDR3 consists of 14 residues. With V trimmed by 5 bases and J by 8 bases, 7 bases remained unmatched. CDR1 KGHSH and CDR2 LQKENI come from the germline V gene. In nucleotides, the CDR3 is TGTGCCAGCTCAGCTGGGACAGGGAAGGAGCCCCAGCATTTT. Protein: CASSAGTGKEPQHF.

In this sample, this clonotype turned up a few times. V and J are TRBV18 and TRBJ2-3; possible D gene TRBD2, 5 bases. The length of the CDR3 is 13 residues. V gave up 3 bases and J gave up 6 bases, with 10 bases separating them. Germline V lookup: CDR1 KGHSH, CDR2 LQKENI. The CDR3 reads CASSPEGWDTQYF. CDR3 DNA: TGTGCCAGCTCACCCGAGGGTTGGGATACGCAGTATTTT.

At least ten counts were recorded for this clonotype. This chain uses TRBV7-2 with TRBJ2-7; TRBD1 agrees at 9 bases. The V and J ends lost 7 bases and 4 bases, in that order; junction bases with no gene match: 11. Per the germline V gene, CDR1 is SGHTA and CDR2 is FQGNSA. CDR3 length: 15 residues. The CDR3 sequence: CASTHNRGPRYEQYF. The CDR3 nucleotides are TGTGCCAGCACCCATAACAGGGGGCCTAGGTACGAGCAGTACTTC.

In its sample, this clonotype was seen many times. This chain links TRBV28 with TRBJ2-1; D might be TRBD1 or TRBD2, each matching 5 bases. Trimming left V 4 bases short and J 1 base short, with 14 bases between. The CDR3 runs 16 residues. Per germline, CDR1 MDHEN and CDR2 SYDVKM. The CDR3 loop reads CASSSLLGVSYNEQFF. In DNA form, the CDR3 reads TGTGCCAGCAGTTCCCTACTGGGGGTTTCCTACAATGAGCAGTTCTTC.

This clonotype came up a few times. V and J are TRBV4-1 and TRBJ2-1, with D possibly TRBD2 on 5 matching bases. Between the trimmed V and J ends, which lost 6 bases and 5 bases, there was a span of 26 bases. CDR3 length equals 18 residues. The germline CDR1 and CDR2 sequences are MGHRA and YSYEKL. The CDR3 region has the DNA TGCGCCAGCAGGCCAACAGTTGGAGGCCCTGTCCCCCACAATGAGCAGTTCTTC. This encodes CASRPTVGGPVPHNEQFF.

This clonotype was counted a few times. In DNA, the CDR3 is TGTGCCAGCAGCCAAGTCTCTGCCAAAAACATTCAGTACTTC. It codes for CASSQVSAKNIQYF. The chain carries TRBV3-1 and TRBJ2-4; D gene uncertain. This CDR3 region has 14 residues. The germline CDR1 and CDR2 sequences are LGHDT and YNNKEL (reference sequence). V gave up 1 base and J gave up 1 base, with 5 bases separating them.

This rearrangement joins TRBV5-8 to TRBJ2-7; possibly TRBD1 for D (6 bases). Trimming took 2 bases from V and 5 from J, leaving 14 bases between them. Germline V gene sequence: CDR1 SGHTS, CDR2 YDEGEE. The CDR3 is 14 amino acids. The CDR3 sequence: CASSLGGWKNEQYF. The CDR3 nucleotides read TGTGCCAGCAGCTTAGGGGGTTGGAAAAACGAGCAGTACTTC.

The rearrangement uses TRBV5-4 and TRBJ2-1, with D possibly being TRBD1 or TRBD2 (6 bases each). Per germline, CDR1 SGHNT and CDR2 YYREEE (reference sequence). The CDR3 runs 16 residues. V lost 4 bases and J lost 0, with 14 bases in between. CDR3 nucleotides: TGTGCCAGCAGCCGCTTAGGGGGGAGCTCCTACAATGAGCAGTTCTTC. It yields the protein CASSRLGGSSYNEQFF.

This clonotype was counted ten times or more. The V gene is TRBV7-2, the J gene TRBJ2-7; D could derive from TRBD1 or TRBD2 (5 bases each). The V gene's germline CDR1 is SGHTA and CDR2 FQGNSA. The CDR3 covers 15 residues. V dropped 0 bases and J dropped 0 bases, with 9 bases sitting between them. This CDR3 reads CASSLAGTSSYEQYF. CDR3 bases: TGTGCCAGCAGCTTAGCAGGGACGAGCTCCTACGAGCAGTACTTC.

The gene calls are TRBV10-3 and TRBJ2-3; no firm D call. Germline loops: CDR1 ENHRY, CDR2 SYGVKD. The CDR3 length is 15 residues. V lost 3 bases and J lost 4, with 14 bases in between. The CDR3 sequence: CAISDPAVRADTQYF. DNA for the CDR3: TGTGCCATCAGTGATCCGGCGGTACGAGCAGATACGCAGTATTTT.

The J gene is TRBJ2-1, the V gene TRBV6-4; 11 bases agree with TRBD2. CDR3 length: 15 amino acids. Germline CDR1 reads MRHNA; CDR2 reads SNTAGT. Trimming removed 3 bases from V and 4 bases from J; junction bases left unmatched: 2. CDR3 amino acids: CASSELAGVYNEQFF. In DNA form, the CDR3 reads TGTGCCAGCAGTGAACTAGCGGGAGTGTACAATGAGCAGTTCTTC.

The V and J genes are TRBV12-3 or TRBV12-4 and TRBJ2-3, with 8 positions matching TRBD2. The CDR3 covers 14 residues. J gave up 5 bases and V 1 base, and 2 bases lay outside the gene matches. DNA for the CDR3: TGTGCCAGCAGTTTAGAGACTAGCGAAGATACGCAGTATTTT. Residues: CASSLETSEDTQYF.

This clonotype was seen only a few times. The gene calls are TRBV12-3 or TRBV12-4 and TRBJ2-7; 8 positions match TRBD2. V lost 8 bases and J lost 3; bases outside the gene matches: 12. The CDR3 length is 15 residues. The CDR3 DNA reads as TGTGCCAGCCGTCAACGGGGGGGGACCTTCTACGAGCAGTACTTC. This encodes CASRQRGGTFYEQYF.

The gene calls are TRBV9 and TRBJ2-3; D not certain. The germline V and J ends were trimmed by 0 bases and 0 bases, with 5 bases remaining between them. The CDR3 runs to 14 residues. CDR1 and CDR2 from the germline V gene are SGDLS and YYNGEE. The CDR3 loop reads CASSVGHSTDTQYF. CDR3 DNA: TGTGCCAGCAGCGTAGGGCACAGCACAGATACGCAGTATTTT.

The chain recombines TRBV7-9 with TRBJ2-5; the D gene is possibly TRBD2 (5 bases). Trimming took off 1 base at V and 5 bases at J, with 14 bases between the two ends. Germline V gene sequence: CDR1 SEHNR, CDR2 FQNEAQ (reference sequence). The CDR3 consists of 15 residues. CDR3 sequence: CASSLGTPSGETQYF. The DNA for the CDR3 is TGTGCCAGCAGCTTAGGGACCCCGTCGGGGGAGACCCAGTACTTC.

This sequence joins TRBV6-2 or TRBV6-3 and TRBJ2-2; D not certain. From germline, CDR1 is MNHEY and CDR2 SVGEGT. The CDR3 has 15 amino acids. V dropped 5 bases and J dropped 0 bases, with 10 bases sitting between them. Here the CDR3 DNA reads TGTGCCAGCAGTCCCGGTCTAGCGAACACCGGGGAGCTGTTTTTT. Encoded protein: CASSPGLANTGELFF.

About this clonotype itself: The junction departs from the called germline gene at one end, perhaps through a read error. This chain uses TRBV14 with TRBJ2-7, with a possible D match to TRBD2 (5 bases). Germline V CDR1 and CDR2: SGHDN, FVKESK. The CDR3 length is 13 residues. CDR3 sequence reads: CASSQDYFRELYF. Here the CDR3 DNA reads TGTGCCAGCAGCCAAGATTACTTTAGGGAGCTGTACTTC.

This clonotype occurred many times. At one boundary the junction diverges from the germline segment, which might be a read error. The rearrangement links TRBV7-2 to TRBJ2-5; no clear D gene. There are 12 residues in the CDR3. Germline V gene data show CDR1 as SGHTA and CDR2 as FQGNSA. CDR3 in DNA: TGTGCCAGCAGCTTCACACCCCCCGGACCCATCTTC. Amino acids: CASSFTPPGPIF.

This clonotype was picked up many times. J is TRBJ2-1 and V is TRBV28, with D hard to call. CDR1 MDHEN and CDR2 SYDVKM come from the germline V gene. V was cut by 3 bases and J by 7 bases, with 7 bases left in between. The CDR3 is 12 amino acids. The CDR3 coding sequence is TGTGCCAGCAGTTTGTCGTGGAATGAGCAGTTCTTC. Translation: CASSLSWNEQFF.

This clonotype was picked up a small number of times. The gene calls are TRBV5-1 and TRBJ2-1; 12 nucleotides match TRBD2. V lost 4 bases, J lost 0 bases, and 5 bases stayed unmatched. Germline-derived CDR1 and CDR2 are SGHRS and YFSETQ. CDR3 length equals 17 residues. CDR3: CASSPGLAGSSYNEQFF. The CDR3 coding sequence is TGCGCCAGCAGCCCCGGACTAGCGGGGAGCTCCTACAATGAGCAGTTCTTC.

On this clonotype itself: One end of the junction is discordant with germline, which a read error may explain. The chain employs TRBV29-1 and TRBJ2-7, with TRBD2 identical over 8 bases. Germline V gene lookup returns CDR1 SQVTM and CDR2 ANQGSEA. This CDR3 is 13 amino acids long. For the CDR3, the DNA is TGCAGCGTGGCCGGGACTAGTTCCTTCGAGCAGTACTTC. As protein: CSVAGTSSFEQYF.

This chain connects TRBV12-3 or TRBV12-4 to TRBJ2-6; D gene unclear. This CDR3 is 18 amino acids long. Trimming removed 5 bases at V and 3 bases at J, with 20 bases between. CDR3: CASSPRTAVALGANVLTF. CDR3 bases: TGTGCCAGCAGTCCGCGAACGGCGGTGGCGCTTGGGGCCAACGTCCTGACTTTC.

The rearrangement links TRBV18 to TRBJ2-1, with TRBD1 identical over 9 bases. Germline CDR1 KGHSH, CDR2 LQKENI. The CDR3 is made up of 15 amino acids. Unmatched junction bases numbered 6, after V lost 1 base and J lost 8 bases. The CDR3 protein is CASSPRDRVRDEQFF. Here the CDR3 DNA reads TGTGCCAGCTCACCACGGGACAGGGTCAGGGATGAGCAGTTCTTC.